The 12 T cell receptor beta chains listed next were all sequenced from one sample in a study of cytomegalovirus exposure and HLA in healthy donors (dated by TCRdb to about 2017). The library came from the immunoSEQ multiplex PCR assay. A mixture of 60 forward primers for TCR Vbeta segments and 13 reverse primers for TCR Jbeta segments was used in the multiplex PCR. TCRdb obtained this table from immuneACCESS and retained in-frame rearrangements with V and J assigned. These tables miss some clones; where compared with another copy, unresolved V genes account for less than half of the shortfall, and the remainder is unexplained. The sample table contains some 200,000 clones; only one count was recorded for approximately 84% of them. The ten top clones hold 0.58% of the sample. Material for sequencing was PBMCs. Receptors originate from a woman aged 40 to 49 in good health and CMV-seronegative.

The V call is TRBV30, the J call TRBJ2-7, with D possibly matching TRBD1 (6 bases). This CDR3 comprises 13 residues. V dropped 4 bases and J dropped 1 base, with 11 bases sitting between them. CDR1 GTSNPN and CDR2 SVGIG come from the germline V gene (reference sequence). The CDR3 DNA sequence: TGTGCCTGGATGGACAGTCGGTCCTACGAGCAGTACTTC. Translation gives CAWMDSRSYEQYF.

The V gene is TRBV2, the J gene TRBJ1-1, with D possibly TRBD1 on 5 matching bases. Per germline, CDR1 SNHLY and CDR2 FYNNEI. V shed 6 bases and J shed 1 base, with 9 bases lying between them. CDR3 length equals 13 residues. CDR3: CASRVQENTEAFF. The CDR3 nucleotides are TGTGCCAGCAGAGTACAGGAGAACACTGAAGCTTTCTTT.

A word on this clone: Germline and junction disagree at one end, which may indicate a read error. The CDR3 DNA is TGTGCCATCAGTGGGGGACAGGGTCTGTACGAGCAGCACTTC. Translating it yields CAISGGQGLYEQHF. The genes are TRBV10-3 and TRBJ2-7, with TRBD1 identical over 9 bases. Germline CDR1 is ENHRY and CDR2 is SYGVKD. CDR3 length: 14 residues.

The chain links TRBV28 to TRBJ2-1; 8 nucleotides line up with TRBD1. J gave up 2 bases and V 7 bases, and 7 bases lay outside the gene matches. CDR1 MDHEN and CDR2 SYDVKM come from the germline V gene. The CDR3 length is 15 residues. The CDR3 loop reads CASNPDRVPYNEQFF. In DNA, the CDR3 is TGTGCCAGCAACCCGGACAGGGTACCCTACAATGAGCAGTTCTTC. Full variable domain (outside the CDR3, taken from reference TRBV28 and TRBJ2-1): DVKVTQSSRYLVKRTGEKVFLECVQDMDHENMFWYRQDPGLGLRLIYFSYDVKMKEKGDIPEGYSVSREKKERFSLILESASTNQTSMYLCASNPDRVPYNEQFFGPGTRLTVL.

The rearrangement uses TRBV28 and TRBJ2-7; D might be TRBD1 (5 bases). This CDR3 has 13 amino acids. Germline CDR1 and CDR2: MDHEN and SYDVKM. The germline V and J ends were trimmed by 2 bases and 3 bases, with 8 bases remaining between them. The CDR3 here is CASSLDSYYEQYF. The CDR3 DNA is TGTGCCAGCAGTTTAGACAGTTACTACGAGCAGTACTTC. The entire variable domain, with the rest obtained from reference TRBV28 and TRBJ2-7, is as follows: DVKVTQSSRYLVKRTGEKVFLECVQDMDHENMFWYRQDPGLGLRLIYFSYDVKMKEKGDIPEGYSVSREKKERFSLILESASTNQTSMYLCASSLDSYYEQYFGPGTRLTVT.

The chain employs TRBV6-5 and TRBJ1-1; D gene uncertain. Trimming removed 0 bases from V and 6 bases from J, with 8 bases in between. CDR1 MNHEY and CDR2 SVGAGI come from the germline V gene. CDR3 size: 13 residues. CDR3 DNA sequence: TGTGCCAGCAGTTACTCGGAGGGTCCTGAAGCTTTCTTT. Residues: CASSYSEGPEAFF.

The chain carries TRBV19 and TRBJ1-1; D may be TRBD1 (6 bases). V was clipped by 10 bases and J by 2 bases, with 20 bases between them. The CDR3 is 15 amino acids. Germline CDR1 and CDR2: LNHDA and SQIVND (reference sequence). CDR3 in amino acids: CATYQRGGVNTEAFF. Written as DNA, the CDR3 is TGTGCCACCTATCAACGAGGGGGAGTCAACACTGAAGCTTTCTTT.

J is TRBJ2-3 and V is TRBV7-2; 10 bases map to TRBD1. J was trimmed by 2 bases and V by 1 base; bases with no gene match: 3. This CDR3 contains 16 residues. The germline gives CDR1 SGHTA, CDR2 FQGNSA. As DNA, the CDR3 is TGTGCCAGCAGCTTAGAAGGGACAGGGGTCACAGATACGCAGTATTTT. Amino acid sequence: CASSLEGTGVTDTQYF. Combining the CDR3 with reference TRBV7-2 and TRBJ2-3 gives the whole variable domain GAGVSQSPSNKVTEKGKDVELRCDPISGHTALYWYRQSLGQGLEFLIYFQGNSAPDKSGLPSDRFSAERTGGSVSTLTIQRTQQEDSAVYLCASSLEGTGVTDTQYFGPGTRLTVL.

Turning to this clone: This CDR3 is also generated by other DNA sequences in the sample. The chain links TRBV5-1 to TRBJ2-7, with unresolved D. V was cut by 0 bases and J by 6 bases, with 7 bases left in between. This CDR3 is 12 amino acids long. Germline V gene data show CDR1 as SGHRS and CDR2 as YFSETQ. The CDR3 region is CASSLGQGEQYF. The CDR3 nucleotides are TGCGCCAGCAGCTTGGGACAAGGCGAGCAGTACTTC.

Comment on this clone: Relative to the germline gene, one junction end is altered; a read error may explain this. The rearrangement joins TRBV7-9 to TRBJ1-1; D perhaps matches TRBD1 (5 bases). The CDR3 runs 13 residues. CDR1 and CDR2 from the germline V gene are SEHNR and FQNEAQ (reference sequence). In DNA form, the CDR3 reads TGTTCCAGCAGCTTCCTCAGGGACACTGAAGCTTTCTTT. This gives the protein CSSSFLRDTEAFF.

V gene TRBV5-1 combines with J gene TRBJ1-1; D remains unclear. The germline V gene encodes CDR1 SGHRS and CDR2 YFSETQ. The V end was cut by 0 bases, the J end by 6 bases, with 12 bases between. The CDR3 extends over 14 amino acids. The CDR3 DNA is TGCGCCAGCAGCTTGGGAGGGTTTGGAGCTGAAGCTTTCTTT. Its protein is CASSLGGFGAEAFF.

CDR3 sequence (DNA): TGCGCCAGCAGCCAAGAAGGGGGCAGCAATCAGCCCCAGCATTTT. It specifies CASSQEGGSNQPQHF. The chain joins TRBV4-1 to TRBJ1-5; 7 bases fit TRBD1. The germline gives CDR1 MGHRA, CDR2 YSYEKL. The CDR3 sequence is 15 residues long. The V and J ends lost 0 bases and 1 base, in that order; junction bases with no gene match: 0.